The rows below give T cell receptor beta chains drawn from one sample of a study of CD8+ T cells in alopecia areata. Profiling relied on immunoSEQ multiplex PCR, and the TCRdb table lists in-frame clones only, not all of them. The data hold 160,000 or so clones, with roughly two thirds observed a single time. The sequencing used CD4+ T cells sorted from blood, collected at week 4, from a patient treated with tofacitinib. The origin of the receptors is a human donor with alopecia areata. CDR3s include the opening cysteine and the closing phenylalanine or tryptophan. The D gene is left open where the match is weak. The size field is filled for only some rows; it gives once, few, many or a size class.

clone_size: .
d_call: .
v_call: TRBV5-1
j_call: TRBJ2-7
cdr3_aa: CASSLAGGRDYEQYF
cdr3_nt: TGCGCCAGCAGCTTGGCCGGTGGCAGGGACTACGAGCAGTACTTC

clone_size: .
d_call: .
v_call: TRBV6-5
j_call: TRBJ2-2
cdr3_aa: CASSYATRMNTGELFF
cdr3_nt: TGTGCCAGCAGTTACGCGACACGGATGAACACCGGGGAGCTGTTTTTT

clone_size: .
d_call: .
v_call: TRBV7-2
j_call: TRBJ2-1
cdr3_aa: CASSLANEQFF
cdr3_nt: TGTGCCAGCAGCTTAGCCAATGAGCAGTTCTTC

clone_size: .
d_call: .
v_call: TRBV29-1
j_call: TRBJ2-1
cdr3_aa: CSVEVDSYNEQFF
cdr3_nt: TGCAGCGTTGAAGTCGACAGCTACAATGAGCAGTTCTTC

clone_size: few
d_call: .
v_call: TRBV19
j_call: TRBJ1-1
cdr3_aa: CASRRTGRNLGNTEAFF
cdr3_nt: TGTGCCAGTAGACGAACAGGGAGAAACCTGGGGAACACTGAAGCTTTCTTT

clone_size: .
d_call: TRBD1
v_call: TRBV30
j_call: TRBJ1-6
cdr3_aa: CAWTRGQGDSPLHF
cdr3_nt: TGTGCCTGGACGAGAGGACAGGGGGATTCACCCCTCCACTTT

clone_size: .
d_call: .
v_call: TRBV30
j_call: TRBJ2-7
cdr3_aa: CAWTQGPSYEQYF
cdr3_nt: TGTGCCTGGACCCAGGGTCCGTCCTACGAGCAGTACTTC

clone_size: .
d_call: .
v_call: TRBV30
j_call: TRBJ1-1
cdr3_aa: CAWSVRTAWGTEAFF
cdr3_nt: TGTGCCTGGAGTGTTCGGACGGCTTGGGGCACTGAAGCTTTCTTT

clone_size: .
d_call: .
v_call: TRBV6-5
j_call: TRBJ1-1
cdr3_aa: CASSYLGRGNTEAFF
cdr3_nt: TGTGCCAGCAGTTACCTTGGCAGGGGAAACACTGAAGCTTTCTTT

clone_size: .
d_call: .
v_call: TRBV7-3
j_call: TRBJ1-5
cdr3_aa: CASSLSSLQPQHF
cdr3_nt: TGTGCCAGCAGCTTAAGCAGTTTGCAGCCCCAGCATTTT

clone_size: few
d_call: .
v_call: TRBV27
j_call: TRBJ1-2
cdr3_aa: CASSSGQLGDGYTF
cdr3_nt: TGTGCCAGCAGCTCCGGACAGTTGGGGGATGGCTACACCTTC

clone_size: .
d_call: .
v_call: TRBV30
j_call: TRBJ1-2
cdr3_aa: CAWSRQNYGYTF
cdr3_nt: TGTGCCTGGAGTCGACAGAACTATGGCTACACCTTC

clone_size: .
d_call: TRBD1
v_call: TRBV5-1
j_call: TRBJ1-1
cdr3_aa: CASSRTGQLNTEAFF
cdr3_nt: TGCGCCAGCAGCAGGACAGGACAGCTGAACACTGAAGCTTTCTTT

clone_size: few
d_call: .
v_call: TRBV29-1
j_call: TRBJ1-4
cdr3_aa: CSVAGDEKLFF
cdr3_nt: TGCAGCGTTGCAGGGGATGAAAAACTGTTTTTT

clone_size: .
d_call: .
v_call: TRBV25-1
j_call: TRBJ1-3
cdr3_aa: CASSELDLAGAGNTIYF
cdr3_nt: TGTGCCAGCAGTGAATTGGACCTGGCAGGGGCCGGAAACACCATATATTTT

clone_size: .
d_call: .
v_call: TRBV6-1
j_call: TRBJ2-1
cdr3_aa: CASSESLGGLQFF
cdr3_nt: TGTGCCAGCAGTGAATCCCTTGGGGGGCTCCAGTTCTTC

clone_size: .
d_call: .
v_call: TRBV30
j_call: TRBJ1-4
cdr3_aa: CAWSSTVRAGRQKLFF
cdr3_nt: TGTGCCTGGAGTAGTACAGTCAGGGCAGGTCGACAAAAACTGTTTTTT

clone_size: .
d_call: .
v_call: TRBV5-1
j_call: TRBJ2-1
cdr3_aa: CASSLIGTPDKKIF
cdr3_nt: TGCGCCAGCAGCTTGATTGGGACTCCCGATAAAAAGATCTTC

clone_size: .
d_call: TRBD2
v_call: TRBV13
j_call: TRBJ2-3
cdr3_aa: CASSERLAGGTDTQYF
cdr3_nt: TGTGCCAGCAGCGAGAGACTAGCGGGGGGAACAGATACGCAGTATTTT

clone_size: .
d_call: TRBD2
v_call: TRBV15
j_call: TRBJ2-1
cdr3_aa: CATMNGGSLNEQFF
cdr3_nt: TGTGCCACCATGAACGGGGGGTCTTTAAATGAGCAGTTCTTC

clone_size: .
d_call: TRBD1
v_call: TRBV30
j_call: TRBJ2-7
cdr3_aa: CAWSVYRGYEQYF
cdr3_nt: TGTGCCTGGAGTGTTTACAGGGGTTACGAGCAGTACTTC

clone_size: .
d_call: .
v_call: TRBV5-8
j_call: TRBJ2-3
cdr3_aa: CASSPGASDQWDTQYF
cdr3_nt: TGTGCCAGCAGCCCGGGGGCTAGCGACCAATGGGATACGCAGTATTTT

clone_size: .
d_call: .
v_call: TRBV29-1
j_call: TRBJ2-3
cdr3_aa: CSVAQGNLFDTQYF
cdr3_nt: TGCAGCGTTGCGCAGGGTAATTTATTCGATACGCAGTATTTT

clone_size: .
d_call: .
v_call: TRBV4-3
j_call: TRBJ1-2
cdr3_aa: CASSSFRAQIYGYTF
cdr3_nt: TGCGCCAGCAGTTCTTTTCGCGCACAGATCTATGGCTACACCTTC

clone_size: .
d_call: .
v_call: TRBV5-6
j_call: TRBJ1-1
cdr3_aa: CASNRAFGTEAFF
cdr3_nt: TGTGCCAGTAACAGGGCCTTCGGCACTGAAGCTTTCTTT

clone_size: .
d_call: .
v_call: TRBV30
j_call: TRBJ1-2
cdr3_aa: CAWSPARQASYGYTF
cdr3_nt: TGTGCCTGGAGCCCGGCTCGCCAGGCCAGCTATGGCTACACCTTC

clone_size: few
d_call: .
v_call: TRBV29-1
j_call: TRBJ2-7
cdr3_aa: CSAGTADEQYF
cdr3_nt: TGCAGCGCCGGGACGGCCGACGAGCAGTACTTC

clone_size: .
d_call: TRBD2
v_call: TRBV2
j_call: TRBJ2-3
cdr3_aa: CASSWTSGGDTQYF
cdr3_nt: TGTGCCAGCAGTTGGACTAGCGGGGGGGATACGCAGTATTTT

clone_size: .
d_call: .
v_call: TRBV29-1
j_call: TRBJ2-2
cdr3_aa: CSARRGERMLFF
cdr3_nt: TGCAGCGCCAGAAGGGGGGAGCGGATGCTGTTTTTT

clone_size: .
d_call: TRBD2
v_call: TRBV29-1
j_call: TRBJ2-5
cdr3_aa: CSALGLEIRETQYF
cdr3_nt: TGCAGCGCCCTTGGACTAGAGATTCGAGAGACCCAGTACTTC

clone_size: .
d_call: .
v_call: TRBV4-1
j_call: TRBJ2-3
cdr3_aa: CASSQGLGSGTDTQYF
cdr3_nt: TGCGCCAGCAGCCAAGGTCTAGGTAGCGGCACAGATACGCAGTATTTT

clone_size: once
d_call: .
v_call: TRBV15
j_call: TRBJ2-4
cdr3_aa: CATSRDLGMDIQYF
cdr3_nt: TGTGCCACCAGCAGAGATCTGGGGATGGACATTCAGTACTTC

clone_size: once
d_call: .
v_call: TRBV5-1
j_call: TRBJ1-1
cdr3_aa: CASSPGLNTEAFF
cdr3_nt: TGCGCCAGCAGCCCCGGACTGAACACTGAAGCTTTCTTT

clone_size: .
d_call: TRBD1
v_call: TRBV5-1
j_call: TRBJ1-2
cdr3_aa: CASRAGTGGDGYTF
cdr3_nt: TGCGCCAGCAGAGCCGGGACAGGGGGCGATGGCTACACCTTC

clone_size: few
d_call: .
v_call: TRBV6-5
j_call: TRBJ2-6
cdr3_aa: CASSYKGLTGANVLTF
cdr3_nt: TGTGCCAGCAGTTACAAGGGACTTACTGGGGCCAACGTCCTGACTTTC

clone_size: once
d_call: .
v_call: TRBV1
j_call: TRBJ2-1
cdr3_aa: CTSSPASDEQFF
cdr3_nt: TGCACCAGCAGCCCAGCCTCAGATGAGCAGTTCTTC

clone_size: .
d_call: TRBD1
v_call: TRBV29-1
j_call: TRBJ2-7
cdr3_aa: CSVGGGQVYEQYF
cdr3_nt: TGCAGCGTTGGCGGAGGACAGGTCTACGAGCAGTACTTC

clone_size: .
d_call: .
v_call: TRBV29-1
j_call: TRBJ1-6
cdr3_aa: CSVGQGSGSPLHF
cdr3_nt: TGCAGCGTTGGCCAGGGCTCGGGTTCACCCCTCCACTTT

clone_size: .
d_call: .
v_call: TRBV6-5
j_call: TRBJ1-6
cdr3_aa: CASSFRDSPLHF
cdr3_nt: TGTGCCAGCAGTTTTAGGGATTCACCCCTCCACTTT

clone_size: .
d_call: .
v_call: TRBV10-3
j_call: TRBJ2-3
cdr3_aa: CAIMGAGTTDTQYF
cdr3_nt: TGTGCCATCATGGGTGCGGGGACCACAGATACGCAGTATTTT

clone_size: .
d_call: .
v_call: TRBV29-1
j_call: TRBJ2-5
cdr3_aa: CSVEVGLGGTQYF
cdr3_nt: TGCAGCGTTGAAGTCGGGCTGGGGGGGACCCAGTACTTC

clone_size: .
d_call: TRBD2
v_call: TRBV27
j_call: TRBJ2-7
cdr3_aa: CASTLRASGTLGGKQYF
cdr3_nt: TGTGCCAGCACCTTACGAGCAAGCGGGACGCTTGGCGGCAAGCAGTACTTC

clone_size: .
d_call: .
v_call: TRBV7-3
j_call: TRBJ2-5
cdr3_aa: CASSLGPTGETQYF
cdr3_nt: TGTGCCAGCAGCTTAGGGCCGACAGGAGAGACCCAGTACTTC

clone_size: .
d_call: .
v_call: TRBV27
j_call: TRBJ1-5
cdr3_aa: CASSPRAMRSNQPQHF
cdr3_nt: TGTGCCAGCAGTCCTAGGGCGATGAGGAGCAATCAGCCCCAGCATTTT

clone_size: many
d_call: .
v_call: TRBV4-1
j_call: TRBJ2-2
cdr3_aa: CASRSTENTGELFF
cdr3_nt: TGCGCCAGCAGGTCGACAGAGAACACCGGGGAGCTGTTTTTT

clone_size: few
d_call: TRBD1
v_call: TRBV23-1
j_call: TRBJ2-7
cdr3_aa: CASSQPDRVGGQYF
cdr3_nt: TGCGCCAGCAGTCAACCGGACAGGGTAGGCGGGCAGTACTTC

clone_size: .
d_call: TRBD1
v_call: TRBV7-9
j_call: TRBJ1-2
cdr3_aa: CASSMDTDRGRGYTF
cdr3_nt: TGTGCCAGCAGCATGGACACGGACAGGGGGCGAGGCTACACCTTC